These T cell receptor beta chains were read from a single sample in a study of T cell changes during pregnancy in multiple sclerosis. Sequencing used immunoSEQ multiplex PCR; TCRdb keeps in-frame clones, though not all of them. The sample includes roughly 34,000 clones, about nine tenths of them seen just once. The starting material was CD4+ T cells from peripheral blood mononuclear cells, obtained in the second trimester of pregnancy. These receptors all come from a female donor in good health, enrolled as a control in a pregnancy study. The CDR3 runs from the conserved cysteine through the conserved F or W. D genes are given only for firm matches. The listing skips clone size in some rows; elsewhere it reads once, few, many or a size class.

>TRBJ2-7|TRBV7-6|NA|NA
CASSPRHHLSYEQYF
TGTGCCAGCAGCCCGAGGCACCATTTAAGCTACGAGCAGTACTTC
>TRBJ2-7|TRBV5-6|TRBD2|NA
CASSEGLAGDNEQYF
TGTGCCAGCAGCGAGGGACTAGCGGGGGATAACGAGCAGTACTTC
>TRBJ2-2|TRBV9|NA|NA
CASSVGGSLTGELFF
TGTGCCAGCAGCGTCGGCGGTTCCCTAACCGGGGAGCTGTTTTTT
>TRBJ2-7|TRBV15|NA|NA
CATSRDVVSGSYEQYF
TGTGCCACCAGCAGAGACGTTGTGAGCGGATCCTACGAGCAGTACTTC
>TRBJ2-3|TRBV7-6|TRBD2|NA
CASSSVTSGSTDTQYF
TGTGCCAGCAGCTCCGTGACTAGCGGATCCACAGATACGCAGTATTTT
>TRBJ2-1|TRBV19|TRBD2|once
CASSYGGAPYNEQFF
TGTGCCAGTAGTTACGGGGGGGCCCCCTACAATGAGCAGTTCTTC
>TRBJ1-1|TRBV29-1|TRBD1|NA
CSVRTGSNEAFF
TGCAGCGTGAGGACAGGGAGTAATGAAGCTTTCTTT
>TRBJ2-5|TRBV30|TRBD2|NA
CAWQDPGGETQYF
TGTGCCTGGCAAGACCCGGGAGGGGAGACCCAGTACTTC
>TRBJ2-7|TRBV7-9|TRBD1|few
CASSTSLPGTGMYEQYF
TGTGCCAGCAGCACATCTCTCCCCGGGACAGGGATGTACGAGCAGTACTTC
>TRBJ1-1|TRBV18|TRBD1|NA
CASSPGQGAIGTEAFF
TGTGCCAGCTCACCCGGACAGGGGGCTATCGGCACTGAAGCTTTCTTT
>TRBJ1-1|TRBV6-6|NA|NA
CASSYDRTFRSEAFF
TGTGCCAGCAGTTACGACAGGACTTTCCGAAGTGAAGCTTTCTTT
>TRBJ2-1|TRBV7-9|TRBD2|NA
CASSSAGLADNEQFF
TGTGCCAGCAGCTCCGCGGGACTAGCGGACAATGAGCAGTTCTTC
>TRBJ1-1|TRBV5-8|TRBD1|once
CASSRTRGVTEAFF
TGTGCCAGCAGCAGAACCAGGGGGGTCACTGAAGCTTTCTTT
>TRBJ2-3|TRBV7-2|NA|NA
CASSLRGSRLDTQYF
TGTGCCAGCAGCTTAAGGGGATCCAGGTTAGATACGCAGTATTTT
>TRBJ1-2|TRBV5-6|TRBD1|NA
CASSLGDSKYYGYTF
TGTGCCAGCAGCTTAGGGGACAGTAAATACTATGGCTACACCTTC
>TRBJ1-5|TRBV10-3|NA|NA
CAISAGSNQPQHF
TGTGCCATCAGTGCGGGGAGCAATCAGCCCCAGCATTTT
>TRBJ1-1|TRBV9|TRBD1|NA
CASSVGTGVDPEAFF
TGTGCCAGCAGCGTAGGGACAGGGGTTGACCCTGAAGCTTTCTTT
>TRBJ2-3|TRBV7-2|NA|NA
CASSFFTGTDTQYF
TGTGCCAGCAGCTTTTTTACAGGCACAGATACGCAGTATTTT
>TRBJ2-1|TRBV19|TRBD2|NA
CASSPSGTSGLNEQFF
TGTGCCAGTAGTCCATCCGGGACTAGTGGCCTCAATGAGCAGTTCTTC
>TRBJ1-2|TRBV4-3|NA|once
CASSQDSVGKGAGYTF
TGCGCCAGCAGCCAAGATAGTGTAGGGAAAGGGGCGGGGTACACCTTC
>TRBJ2-7|TRBV18|NA|NA
CASSPGKQAYEQYF
TGTGCCAGCTCACCGGGGAAACAGGCCTACGAGCAGTACTTC
>TRBJ2-7|TRBV6-5|TRBD2|NA
CASSNQRESSYEQYF
TGTGCCAGCAGTAACCAGCGGGAGTCATCCTACGAGCAGTACTTC
>TRBJ1-2|TRBV10-3|TRBD1|NA
CAITDRGRQLRHGYTF
TGTGCCATCACCGACAGGGGCCGCCAGCTCAGGCATGGCTACACCTTC
>TRBJ2-7|TRBV5-4|TRBD1|NA
CASRSGTGSYEQYF
TGTGCCAGCAGATCCGGGACAGGGTCCTACGAGCAGTACTTC
>TRBJ1-5|TRBV5-8|TRBD1|NA
CASSLQGTGQPQHF
TGTGCCAGCAGCTTACAGGGGACCGGTCAGCCCCAGCATTTT
>TRBJ2-7|TRBV30|NA|NA
CAWGRGYDEQYF
TGTGCCTGGGGGCGGGGATATGACGAGCAGTACTTC
>TRBJ2-3|TRBV7-2|NA|NA
CASSTYRSADTQYF
TGTGCCAGCAGCACTTACCGTAGCGCAGATACGCAGTATTTT
>TRBJ2-7|TRBV29-1|NA|NA
CSAGDGLSYEQYF
TGCAGCGCAGGGGACGGACTCTCCTACGAGCAGTACTTC
>TRBJ2-2|TRBV5-6|TRBD1|NA
CASSSKFRTGRTGELFF
TGTGCCAGCAGCTCGAAATTCCGGACAGGGAGGACCGGGGAGCTGTTTTTT
>TRBJ2-2|TRBV15|TRBD1|few
CATGQGTGELFF
TGTGCCACCGGACAGGGGACCGGGGAGCTGTTTTTT
>TRBJ1-4|TRBV7-8|TRBD1|NA
CASRTGANEKLFF
TGTGCCAGCAGGACAGGGGCTAATGAAAAACTGTTTTTT
>TRBJ1-2|TRBV6-5|NA|NA
CASSESAQNYGYTF
TGTGCCAGCAGTGAAAGTGCACAGAACTATGGCTACACCTTC
>TRBJ2-1|TRBV5-1|TRBD2|NA
CASSSGLAGPHEQFF
TGCGCCAGCAGCTCGGGACTAGCGGGTCCACATGAGCAGTTCTTC
>TRBJ1-1|TRBV27|NA|NA
CASKTQSQNTEAFF
TGTGCCAGCAAAACACAGTCCCAGAACACTGAAGCTTTCTTT
>TRBJ2-1|TRBV5-1|TRBD2|NA
CASSQPRGLAGVDEQFF
TGCGCCAGCAGCCAGCCCCGGGGACTAGCGGGAGTCGATGAGCAGTTCTTC
>TRBJ2-3|TRBV19|TRBD2|NA
CASRRGRSSGGTDTQYF
TGTGCCAGTAGAAGGGGCCGCAGTAGCGGGGGCACAGATACGCAGTATTTT
>TRBJ2-3|TRBV10-3|TRBD2|NA
CAISRRLAGGDTQYF
TGTGCCATCAGTCGGAGACTAGCGGGAGGAGATACGCAGTATTTT
>TRBJ2-6|TRBV7-2|TRBD2|NA
CASSFSGSSGANVLTF
TGTGCCAGCAGCTTTAGCGGGAGCTCTGGGGCCAACGTCCTGACTTTC
>TRBJ2-2|TRBV11-2|TRBD1|NA
CASSWGQGSTGELFF
TGTGCCAGCAGCTGGGGACAGGGGAGCACCGGGGAGCTGTTTTTT
>TRBJ1-2|TRBV30|NA|NA
CAWASKGPAGYTF
TGTGCCTGGGCCTCTAAGGGGCCCGCTGGCTACACCTTC
>TRBJ1-5|TRBV30|NA|NA
CAWRLDWPPSNQPQHF
TGTGCCTGGAGGTTGGACTGGCCGCCGAGCAATCAGCCCCAGCATTTT
>TRBJ2-4|TRBV19|TRBD1|NA
CASSGQGRGNIQYF
TGTGCCAGTTCAGGACAGGGCCGAGGAAACATTCAGTACTTC
>TRBJ2-1|TRBV29-1|TRBD2|NA
CSVDPGGAINEQFF
TGCAGCGTTGACCCCGGGGGGGCCATTAATGAGCAGTTCTTC
>TRBJ1-1|TRBV19|TRBD1|NA
CASIGTVDSAEAFF
TGTGCCAGTATAGGGACAGTGGATTCGGCTGAAGCTTTCTTT
>TRBJ1-3|TRBV7-2|NA|NA
CASSLWFGRNSGNTIYF
TGTGCCAGCAGCTTATGGTTTGGCAGAAACTCTGGAAACACCATATATTTT
>TRBJ1-2|TRBV5-1|NA|once
CASSLGDSSYGYTF
TGCGCCAGCAGCTTGGGCGACAGTTCGTATGGCTACACCTTC
>TRBJ2-7|TRBV14|TRBD1|NA
CASSQDGTVGQYF
TGTGCCAGCAGCCAAGATGGGACAGTAGGGCAGTACTTC
>TRBJ1-6|TRBV30|NA|once
CAWRTRRGRLNSPLHF
TGTGCCTGGAGAACTCGACGCGGCAGACTGAATTCACCCCTCCACTTT
>TRBJ2-7|TRBV2|NA|NA
CASSEARQKFYYEQYF
TGTGCCAGCAGTGAAGCGCGACAGAAGTTCTACTACGAGCAGTACTTC
>TRBJ1-2|TRBV5-1|NA|NA
CASSLGPNYGYTF
TGCGCCAGCAGCTTGGGGCCGAACTATGGCTACACCTTC
>TRBJ1-6|TRBV4-1|TRBD1|few
CASSRVLKDRGNSPLHF
TGCGCCAGCAGCCGAGTACTAAAGGACAGGGGTAATTCACCCCTCCACTTT
>TRBJ2-1|TRBV19|TRBD2|once
CASSTPGLASGDEQFF
TGTGCCAGTAGTACCCCGGGACTAGCGTCGGGGGATGAGCAGTTCTTC
>TRBJ2-3|TRBV14|NA|NA
CASSRLRSGGGYTDTQYF
TGTGCCAGCAGCCGATTAAGGAGCGGTGGAGGCTACACAGATACGCAGTATTTT
>TRBJ2-2|TRBV10-3|TRBD1|NA
CAISGGQGAPNTGELFF
TGTGCCATCAGTGGGGGACAGGGGGCTCCGAACACCGGGGAGCTGTTTTTT
>TRBJ1-5|TRBV5-1|NA|NA
CASSLGSGNQPQHF
TGCGCCAGCAGCTTGGGCAGCGGGAATCAGCCCCAGCATTTT
>TRBJ1-2|TRBV5-4|TRBD1|NA
CASSPQGARGYTF
TGTGCCAGCAGCCCACAGGGGGCGCGCGGCTACACCTTC
>TRBJ2-5|TRBV30|TRBD2|NA
CAWSVSGRAWETQYF
TGTGCCTGGAGTGTAAGCGGGAGGGCATGGGAGACCCAGTACTTC
>TRBJ2-1|TRBV9|TRBD2|NA
CASSSRQETSGGGYNEQFF
TGTGCCAGCAGCTCCCGACAGGAGACTAGCGGGGGGGGTTACAATGAGCAGTTCTTC
>TRBJ1-2|TRBV7-9|NA|NA
CASSPGLDYGYTF
TGTGCCAGCTCCCCAGGGCTAGACTATGGCTACACCTTC